The rows below give T cell receptor beta chains drawn from one sample of a study of blood T cell repertoires in COVID-19. Here immunoSEQ multiplex PCR was the method, and the copy in TCRdb shows in-frame clones only, minus some. Of some 150,000 clones detected, around nine tenths appear once; the ten largest clones hold under 12%. Sequenced input: peripheral blood. The receptors here all came from a man in his fifties or sixties with active or convalescent COVID-19. CDR3s include the opening cysteine and the closing phenylalanine or tryptophan. D genes are given only for firm matches. Expanded clones get a size class; other rows say once, few or many, or leave the size out.

J: TRBJ1-3; size: -; D: -; V: TRBV28; DNA: TGTGCCAGCAGTACAGGGTTTGGAAACACCATATATTTT; CDR3: CASSTGFGNTIYF
J: TRBJ2-2; size: -; D: -; V: TRBV7-3; DNA: TGTGCCAGCAGCCCTGACAGGAACACCGGGGAGCTGTTTTTT; CDR3: CASSPDRNTGELFF
J: TRBJ1-4; size: -; D: -; V: TRBV5-1; DNA: TGCGCCAGCAGCATAGCCGGGGGTGAAAAACTGTTTTTT; CDR3: CASSIAGGEKLFF
J: TRBJ1-3; size: -; D: TRBD1; V: TRBV4-1; DNA: TGCGCCAGCAGCCGCCTACAGGGGGCGAGTGGAAACACCATATATTTT; CDR3: CASSRLQGASGNTIYF
J: TRBJ2-4; size: -; D: -; V: TRBV19; DNA: TGTGCCAGTAGTATTAGGGGGACGGGGAACATTCAGTACTTC; CDR3: CASSIRGTGNIQYF
J: TRBJ2-7; size: few; D: -; V: TRBV28; DNA: TGTGCCAGCAGTAGGGGCAAATCCTACGAGCAGTACTTC; CDR3: CASSRGKSYEQYF
J: TRBJ1-5; size: once; D: -; V: TRBV6-5; DNA: TGTGCCAGCAACGGGCCGGGGGGATCGCCCCAGCATTTT; CDR3: CASNGPGGSPQHF
J: TRBJ2-3; size: -; D: TRBD2; V: TRBV15; DNA: TGTGCCACCAGCAGAGAGGGGGGAGGGCGTATAGATACGCAGTATTTT; CDR3: CATSREGGGRIDTQYF
J: TRBJ1-4; size: -; D: -; V: TRBV21-1; DNA: TGTGCCAGCAGCAAAGTTCGGGGGGGAGTTGAAAAACTGTTTTTT; CDR3: CASSKVRGGVEKLFF
J: TRBJ1-2; size: -; D: TRBD1; V: TRBV7-9; DNA: TGTGCCAGCAGCTCCCCCTACAGGGGGAAGAGCGGCTACACCTTC; CDR3: CASSSPYRGKSGYTF
J: TRBJ1-4; size: -; D: TRBD1; V: TRBV29-1; DNA: TGCAGCGTAACTAGGGACAGTTTTAATGAAAAACTGTTTTTT; CDR3: CSVTRDSFNEKLFF
J: TRBJ2-7; size: -; D: TRBD2; V: TRBV29-1; DNA: TGCAGCGTTGAAATCATAGGGACTAGCGGGAGATATGAGCAGTACTTC; CDR3: CSVEIIGTSGRYEQYF
J: TRBJ2-7; size: once; D: -; V: TRBV9; DNA: TGTGCCAGCAGCGGAAGGACAGACCAGTACGAGCAGTACTTC; CDR3: CASSGRTDQYEQYF
J: TRBJ2-2; size: -; D: TRBD1; V: TRBV18; DNA: TGTGCCAGCTCCCGGGACAGGGGGATCACCGGGGAGCTGTTTTTT; CDR3: CASSRDRGITGELFF
J: TRBJ2-7; size: -; D: -; V: TRBV19; DNA: TGTGCCAGTAGTAGGTATCCTAAGCCCTCCTACGAGCAGTACTTC; CDR3: CASSRYPKPSYEQYF
J: TRBJ1-1; size: -; D: -; V: TRBV9; DNA: TGTGCCAGCAGCGTAGCAGGGAACACTGAAGCTTTCTTT; CDR3: CASSVAGNTEAFF
J: TRBJ2-7; size: -; D: -; V: TRBV7-2; DNA: TGTGCCAGCAGCTTAGCGGCCACGGGCCCGGGCGGGACCTCCTACGAGCAGTACTTC; CDR3: CASSLAATGPGGTSYEQYF
J: TRBJ2-5; size: -; D: -; V: TRBV11-1; DNA: TGTGCCAGCAGCTTACGAGGTGAGAGGCGGACCCAGTACTTC; CDR3: CASSLRGERRTQYF
J: TRBJ2-4; size: -; D: -; V: TRBV28; DNA: TGTGCCAGCAGCCTTGGGGGGATGGCCAAAAACATTCAGTACTTC; CDR3: CASSLGGMAKNIQYF
J: TRBJ2-3; size: once; D: -; V: TRBV9; DNA: TGTGCCAGCAGCGCCGGGAGTTGGAGCACAGATACGCAGTATTTT; CDR3: CASSAGSWSTDTQYF
J: TRBJ2-3; size: once; D: TRBD2; V: TRBV5-5; DNA: TGTGCCAGCAGTAGGACTAGCGGGCTCACAGATACGCAGTATTTT; CDR3: CASSRTSGLTDTQYF
J: TRBJ2-3; size: -; D: TRBD2; V: TRBV28; DNA: TGTGCCAGCAGTTCGGGACTAGAGGCGCAGTATTTT; CDR3: CASSSGLEAQYF
J: TRBJ1-2; size: -; D: TRBD1; V: TRBV28; DNA: TGTGCCAGCACCACCTTCCAGGGGGGTGGCTACACCTTC; CDR3: CASTTFQGGGYTF
J: TRBJ1-3; size: -; D: -; V: TRBV28; DNA: TGTGCCAGCAGACCTACCGGCGGCTCTGGAAACACCATATATTTT; CDR3: CASRPTGGSGNTIYF
J: TRBJ2-7; size: -; D: TRBD1; V: TRBV5-6; DNA: TGTGCCAGCAGCTTCTCCCCCGAGCCTCGACAGGGCCGCTACGAGCAGTACTTC; CDR3: CASSFSPEPRQGRYEQYF
J: TRBJ2-7; size: -; D: TRBD1; V: TRBV11-3; DNA: TGTGCCGGCGAGAGGGACAGGGCACCCTACGAGCAGTACTTC; CDR3: CAGERDRAPYEQYF
J: TRBJ1-3; size: -; D: -; V: TRBV28; DNA: TGTGCCAGCACCTCAGGGCCCAGCTCTGGAAACACCATATATTTT; CDR3: CASTSGPSSGNTIYF
J: TRBJ2-5; size: -; D: -; V: TRBV28; DNA: TGTGCCAGCAGTCCCTTGGGGAGCGGGACCCAGTACTTC; CDR3: CASSPLGSGTQYF
J: TRBJ1-4; size: -; D: -; V: TRBV9; DNA: TGTGCCAGCAGTCGTAGGGGGGGCGCATCAACTAATGAAAAACTGTTTTTT; CDR3: CASSRRGGASTNEKLFF
J: TRBJ2-7; size: -; D: TRBD2; V: TRBV6-2/TRBV6-3; DNA: TGTGCCAGCAGTCCCTACCACATGACTAGCGGGAGTGCCCTCGAGCAGTACTTC; CDR3: CASSPYHMTSGSALEQYF
J: TRBJ1-5; size: -; D: -; V: TRBV19; DNA: TGTGCCAGTAGTCGGCAGGGGCCGGGCGGTCAGCCCCAGCATTTT; CDR3: CASSRQGPGGQPQHF
J: TRBJ2-2; size: -; D: -; V: TRBV9; DNA: TGTGCCAGCAGCGTAGGGGAGACCGGGGAGCTGTTTTTT; CDR3: CASSVGETGELFF
J: TRBJ2-5; size: once; D: TRBD1; V: TRBV7-9; DNA: TGTGCCAGCAGCCGGCCGGGACAGGTTGCCGAGACCCAGTACTTC; CDR3: CASSRPGQVAETQYF
J: TRBJ2-3; size: -; D: -; V: TRBV10-1; DNA: TGCGCCAGCAGTCCGGAGGGGCTTACAGATACGCAGTATTTT; CDR3: CASSPEGLTDTQYF
J: TRBJ1-6; size: once; D: -; V: TRBV12-3/TRBV12-4; DNA: TGTGCCAGCAGTTTCTATGAATCCCTCCACTTT; CDR3: CASSFYESLHF
J: TRBJ2-2; size: -; D: -; V: TRBV3-1/TRBV3-2; DNA: TGTGCCAGCAGCCAAGGCCGCGGAACCAACACCGGGGAGCTGTTTTTT; CDR3: CASSQGRGTNTGELFF
J: TRBJ1-2; size: -; D: -; V: TRBV13; DNA: TGTGCCAGCAGCCGTCCGCCACAGAAAAACTATGGCTACACCTTC; CDR3: CASSRPPQKNYGYTF
J: TRBJ1-2; size: -; D: TRBD1; V: TRBV5-5; DNA: TGTGCCAGCAGCCTCGACAGGGGAAGTCACTATGGCTACACCTTC; CDR3: CASSLDRGSHYGYTF
J: TRBJ2-1; size: -; D: TRBD2; V: TRBV25-1; DNA: TGTGCCAGCAGTGATTTCGGCGGGAGAGAGCAGTTCTTC; CDR3: CASSDFGGREQFF
J: TRBJ2-3; size: -; D: -; V: TRBV6-6; DNA: TGTGCCAGCGCGTCTAGCACAGATACGCAGTATTTT; CDR3: CASASSTDTQYF
J: TRBJ2-3; size: -; D: TRBD2; V: TRBV30; DNA: TGTGCCTGGCAAGGACTAGCGGACACAGATACGCAGTATTTT; CDR3: CAWQGLADTDTQYF
J: TRBJ2-2; size: -; D: TRBD1; V: TRBV5-5; DNA: TGTGCCAGCAGCCAAGGGACAGGGGGACGCACCGGGGAGCTGTTTTTT; CDR3: CASSQGTGGRTGELFF
J: TRBJ2-7; size: -; D: TRBD1; V: TRBV11-2; DNA: TGTGCCAGCAGCGGACAGGGTCTCGAGCAGTACTTC; CDR3: CASSGQGLEQYF
J: TRBJ2-1; size: -; D: -; V: TRBV11-2; DNA: TGTGCCAGCAGCGTATTTAGCGAGTTGCTTTCCTACAATGAGCAGTTCTTC; CDR3: CASSVFSELLSYNEQFF
J: TRBJ2-2; size: -; D: TRBD1; V: TRBV5-1; DNA: TGCGCCAGCAGCCAAAGACAGGGGGCGGGCGGGGAGCTGTTTTTT; CDR3: CASSQRQGAGGELFF
J: TRBJ2-7; size: -; D: -; V: TRBV20-1; DNA: TGCAGTGCTAGTCACCCCAGGGATCGGTACGAGCAGTACTTC; CDR3: CSASHPRDRYEQYF
J: TRBJ2-7; size: -; D: TRBD1; V: TRBV5-1; DNA: TGCGCCAGCAGCGACGGACAGGGTGACTACGAGCAGTACTTC; CDR3: CASSDGQGDYEQYF
J: TRBJ1-1; size: -; D: TRBD1; V: TRBV19; DNA: TGTGCCAGTAGTATGGGTAGGGGGCTGCTGGTTGCTGAAGCTTTCTTT; CDR3: CASSMGRGLLVAEAFF
J: TRBJ1-2; size: -; D: -; V: TRBV6-1; DNA: TGTGCCAGCAGTGAAGCGACGCGGACCTTC; CDR3: CASSEATRTF
J: TRBJ2-2; size: -; D: -; V: TRBV19; DNA: TGTGCCAGTAGTAGGGACACGCTGAACACCGGGGAGCTGTTTTTT; CDR3: CASSRDTLNTGELFF
J: TRBJ2-2; size: -; D: TRBD1; V: TRBV9; DNA: TGTGCCAGCAGCGAGAGACAGGGCGCCACCGGGGAGCTGTTTTTT; CDR3: CASSERQGATGELFF
J: TRBJ1-1; size: -; D: -; V: TRBV6-5; DNA: TGTGCCAGCCAACGGGAGGTGAACACTGAAGCTTTCTTT; CDR3: CASQREVNTEAFF